This T cell receptor (beta chain) was identified in a study of cytomegalovirus exposure and HLA in healthy donors. Overall study results and limits: Most TCRs appeared rarely, but some public TCRs recurred in many donors. Researchers counted 164 TCR beta chains as cytomegalovirus-associated. First-cohort TCR clusters were later found to tend to co-occur in the 120 or so validation repertoires.

Sequencing was performed with immunoSEQ multiplex PCR; in TCRdb, only in-frame clones are kept and a portion is missing. This table holds roughly 240,000 clones, roughly 89% found once. In regard to this clone: Antigen: not known.

CDR1 is LGHNA and CDR2 is YSLEER in the germline V gene. The V end was cut by 6 bases, the J end by 3 bases, with 8 bases between. CDR3 size: 13 residues. The material sequenced was PBMCs. This TCR derives from a man aged 18 to 35 in good health and CMV-seronegative. The chain employs TRBV4-3 and TRBJ1-4; D call uncertain. For the CDR3, the DNA is TGCGCCAGCAGTAGGCGGCCTAATGAAAAACTGTTTTTT. This sequence encodes CASSRRPNEKLFF.